This TCR beta chain is drawn from a study of T cell responses to AZD1222 COVID-19 vaccine (dated by TCRdb to the early 2020s). The study in broad terms: Because spike-specific TCR depth and breadth did not differ between the two schedules, AZD1222 recipients who got a second dose at roughly 4 weeks were pooled with those who got a second dose at roughly 12 weeks. TCR sequencing was performed for roughly 250 trial participants, of whom about 210 were given two doses of AZD1222 and 26 were given two doses of MenACWY control vaccine. Enrollment into the trials was organized by age into subgroups of 18-55, 56-69 and 70-plus years, and those subgroups contained roughly 150, 30 and 60 TCR-sequenced participants, respectively. Summary of the overall study and its limitations: Conclusions about previously exposed vaccinees were limited because only six AZD1222 recipients were SARS-CoV-2 seropositive at baseline. After two AZD1222 doses, both the breadth and the depth of spike-specific TCRs were significantly higher than at day 0 and than in MenACWY recipients. Participants were mostly white British, with more females than males. The authors suggested clonal diversity may have been underestimated. No day 14 peak-response samples were available, so repertoires were characterized only after the peak T cell response. Reportedly, almost half of the unique spike-specific TCRs recognized epitopes lying outside the regions that are mutated in the B.1.351 and B.1.1.7 variants. The 56-69-year group was small, and its depth increase did not reach significance, likely because of low power. The whole spike protein was spanned by vaccine-associated CD4 TCRs, and dominant responses were seen in regions 160-218 and 743-854.

Reading the label with the study, this specimen's time point is: baseline before first vaccination. Samples from vaccinated people were obtained from the UK trials COV001 and COV002, which included a single-blind randomized controlled phase 2/3 trial of AZD1222 (ChAdOx1 nCoV-19) in healthy adults. Trial participant PBMC samples were collected at day 0 and day 28 after the second dose for TCRbeta chain sequencing. The CDR3 regions of human TCRbeta chains were analyzed by immunosequencing. As for how the authors treated the data: Repertoire TCRs were matched against a reference library of SARS-CoV-2-specific TCRs generated with the MIRA antigen-specificity platform. Breadth was defined as the fraction of unique TCRs that were SARS-CoV-2-associated. Depth was defined as the fraction of total T cells that were SARS-CoV-2-associated. Using the MIRA data, each spike-specific TCR was mapped to the spike region that the TCR reacts to and placed in a CD4 or CD8 class. Log10-transformed breadth and depth values were compared by one-way ANOVA with Sidak's multiple comparisons tests. This is the immuneACCESS table as TCRdb keeps it, with only in-frame sequences that have V and J called. A part of the clones is gone; compared with another copy, unresolved V genes explain less than half, and the rest is unexplained. V and J calls and clone size are as listed in that table; D and trimming were resolved from the DNA. The sample has 87,000 or so clones on record, around 90% of them singletons. Roughly 3.7% of the sample rests with the top ten.

Notes on this clone: Its target antigen remains unknown. Qualities for individual bases were not recorded, and no much larger clone is one base off.

The junction carries 14 bases between V and J, which are trimmed by 1 base and 5 bases respectively. Taken from cysteine to phenylalanine, the CDR3 has 15 residues. CDR3 DNA only is kept here, 45 bases in frame from base 1. As encoded in the germline V gene, CDR1 is LGHNA while CDR2 is YNFKEQ. This receptor was taken from an adult in good health. The material was peripheral blood, obtained on day 0 of AZD1222 vaccination. The chain was built from TRBV4-2 and TRBJ2-5; TRBD2 is a possible D gene, resting on 5 matching bases. The CDR3 region has the sequence CASSQGVGVLETQYF. The DNA sequence is as follows: TGTGCCAGCAGCCAAGGGGTCGGGGTTCTCGAGACCCAGTACTTC.